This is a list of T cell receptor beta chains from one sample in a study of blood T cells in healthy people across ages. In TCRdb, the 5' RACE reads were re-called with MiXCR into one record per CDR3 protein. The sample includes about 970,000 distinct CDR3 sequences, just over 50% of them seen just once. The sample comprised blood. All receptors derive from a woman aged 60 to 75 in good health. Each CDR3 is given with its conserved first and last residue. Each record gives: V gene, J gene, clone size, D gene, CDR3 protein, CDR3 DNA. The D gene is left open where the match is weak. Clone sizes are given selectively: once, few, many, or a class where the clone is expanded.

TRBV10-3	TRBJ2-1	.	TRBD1	CAAGETGSGRNEQFF	TGTGCCGCAGGAGAGACAGGGTCAGGTCGGAATGAGCAGTTCTTC
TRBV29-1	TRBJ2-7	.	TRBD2	CSAQTSGNYEQYF	TGCAGCGCACAGACTAGCGGGAACTACGAGCAGTACTTC
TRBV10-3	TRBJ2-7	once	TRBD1	CAISDLGTGSYEQYF	TGTGCCATCAGTGATTTGGGGACAGGCTCCTACGAGCAGTACTTC
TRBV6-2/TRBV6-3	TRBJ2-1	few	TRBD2	CASSSLAGGLTYNEQFF	TGTGCCAGCAGTTCCTTAGCGGGAGGCCTCACCTACAATGAGCAGTTCTTC
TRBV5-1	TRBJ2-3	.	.	CASRSPVGGAFEDTQYF	TGCGCCAGCAGATCCCCTGTGGGGGGGGCGTTTGAGGATACGCAGTATTTT
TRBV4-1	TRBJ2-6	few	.	CASSQESLARVLAGANVLTF	TGCGCCAGCAGCCAAGAGAGTTTGGCCAGGGTCCTTGCTGGGGCCAACGTCCTGACTTTC
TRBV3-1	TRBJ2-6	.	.	CASSQGSYSGANVLTF	TGTGCCAGCAGCCAAGGGAGCTACTCTGGGGCCAACGTCCTGACTTTC
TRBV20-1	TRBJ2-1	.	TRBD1	CSARDEGTGVWNEQFF	TGCAGTGCTAGAGATGAAGGGACAGGAGTGTGGAATGAGCAGTTCTTC
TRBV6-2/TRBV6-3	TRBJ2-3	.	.	CASSRSSGTQYF	TGTGCCAGCAGCCGGAGTAGCGGTACGCAGTATTTT
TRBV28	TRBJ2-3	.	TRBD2	CASRRGGLAVGADTQYF	TGTGCCAGCAGACGGGGGGGACTAGCCGTAGGGGCAGATACGCAGTATTTT
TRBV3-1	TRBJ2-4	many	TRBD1	CASSQQGTGKNIQYF	TGTGCCAGCAGTCAACAGGGGACGGGGAAAAACATTCAGTACTTC
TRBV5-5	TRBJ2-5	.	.	CASSFGGQSETQYF	TGTGCCAGCAGCTTCGGAGGGCAGAGTGAGACCCAGTACTTC